The 32 T cell receptor beta chains listed next were all sequenced from one sample in a study of T cell responses to AZD1222 COVID-19 vaccine. Sequencing used immunoSEQ multiplex PCR; TCRdb keeps in-frame clones, though not all of them. The table has about 48,000 clones, just over 85% seen once; the top ten hold around 6.5%. The sample in question was peripheral blood, obtained 28 days after the second AZD1222 dose. The source of these receptors is an adult who received the AZD1222 COVID-19 vaccine.

The J gene is TRBJ2-2, the V gene TRBV27; D not certain. V dropped 2 bases and J dropped 4 bases, with 11 bases sitting between them. The length of the CDR3 is 15 residues. Germline CDR1 reads MNHEY; CDR2 reads SMNVEV (reference sequence). CDR3 loop: CASSLVTLGTGELFF. The CDR3 nucleotides are TGTGCCAGCAGTTTAGTGACCCTGGGCACCGGGGAGCTGTTTTTT.

The chain links TRBV7-9 to TRBJ2-3; 11 bases align to TRBD2. Losses at the gene ends were 3 bases for V and 2 bases for J; bases not matched to a gene: 1. The CDR3 spans 15 residues. Germline loops: CDR1 SEHNR, CDR2 FQNEAQ (reference sequence). CDR3 nucleotide sequence: TGTGCCAGCAGCTTGACTAGCGGGAACACAGATACGCAGTATTTT. Protein: CASSLTSGNTDTQYF.

The V gene is TRBV4-2, the J gene TRBJ2-7; D is possibly TRBD1 or TRBD2 (6 bases each). The CDR3 length is 16 residues. From germline, CDR1 is LGHNA and CDR2 YNFKEQ. V lost 1 base to trimming and J lost 2 bases, with 15 bases between them. CDR3 sequence reads: CASSQGGGRITYEQYF. CDR3 in DNA: TGTGCCAGCAGCCAAGGTGGGGGGCGCATCACCTACGAGCAGTACTTC.

The chain has TRBV7-3 and TRBJ1-6, with unresolved D. Per the germline V gene, CDR1 is SGHTA and CDR2 is FQGTGA. Trimming removed 4 bases from V and 8 bases from J, with 9 bases in between. The CDR3 sequence is 13 residues long. CDR3 protein: CASSSNSYSPLHF. CDR3 nucleotides: TGTGCCAGCAGCTCAAACAGCTATTCACCCCTCCACTTT.

This rearrangement joins TRBV30 to TRBJ1-1; D remains unclear. The V gene lost 2 bases and the J gene lost 8 bases, with 15 bases spanning the gap. This CDR3 is 13 amino acids long. CDR1 GTSNPN and CDR2 SVGIG come from the germline V gene (reference sequence). CDR3 sequence: CAWSPGSRKEAFF. CDR3 DNA sequence: TGTGCCTGGAGTCCGGGGTCTAGGAAAGAAGCTTTCTTT.

To note about this clone: The junction does not match germline at one end; this may be a read error. The chain is built from TRBV18 and TRBJ2-1; a weak D match, TRBD2 (5 bases). Germline lookup yields CDR1 KGHSH and CDR2 LQKENI. CDR3 length equals 17 residues. This CDR3 is CASSPQRGIPSDNEQFF. CDR3 coding DNA: TGTGCCAGCTCACCTCAAAGAGGGATCCCCTCCGACAATGAGCAGTTCTTC.

This clone was picked up a small number of times. The gene calls are TRBV28 and TRBJ1-2; D ambiguous. V gave up 5 bases and J gave up 8 bases, with 15 bases separating them. This CDR3 contains 13 residues. Germline CDR1 MDHEN, CDR2 SYDVKM. The CDR3 here is CASSEQVVGGYTF. The CDR3 nucleotides read TGTGCCAGCAGTGAGCAAGTGGTGGGAGGCTACACCTTC.

The rearrangement links TRBV2 to TRBJ2-7; TRBD2 agrees at 10 bases. V shed 5 bases, J shed 4 bases, and the junction held 5 bases outside the gene matches. CDR3 length: 14 amino acids. Germline CDR1 and CDR2: SNHLY and FYNNEI. The CDR3 reads CASSTGLAAYEQYF. The CDR3 nucleotides read TGTGCCAGCAGTACCGGACTAGCGGCGTACGAGCAGTACTTC.

The chain links TRBV24-1 to TRBJ2-5, with D possibly matching TRBD2 (5 bases). The CDR3 loop spans 16 amino acids. The germline gives CDR1 KGHDR, CDR2 SFDVKD. V was shortened by 1 base and J by 2 bases, with 13 bases between the two germline ends. CDR3 nucleotides: TGTGCCACCAGTGATTTCCGCGGTCCGGGGCAAGAGACCCAGTACTTC. Protein sequence: CATSDFRGPGQETQYF.

V gene TRBV19 combines with J gene TRBJ2-1; 10 positions agree with TRBD1. The V gene's germline CDR1 is LNHDA and CDR2 SQIVND (reference sequence). CDR3 size: 15 residues. Germline trimming cut 3 bases from V and 6 bases from J; bases unmatched to any gene: 5. The CDR3 coding sequence is TGTGCCAGTAGTATGGGACAGGGGACGGGCAATGAGCAGTTCTTC. Protein product: CASSMGQGTGNEQFF.

Only a few counts were recorded for this clone. CDR3 nucleotide sequence: TGTGCCAGCAGTTTATCCGGGTTTACCGGGGAGCTGTTTTTT. This gives the protein CASSLSGFTGELFF. The V gene is TRBV28, the J gene TRBJ2-2, with unresolved D. Deletions cut 1 base from V and 5 bases from J, with 8 bases between. The CDR3 has 14 residues. In germline, CDR1 is MDHEN, CDR2 SYDVKM.

V and J are TRBV7-3 and TRBJ2-2; TRBD1 might be the D (6 bases). This CDR3 has 15 residues. Trimming cost V 2 bases and J 0 bases, with 7 bases left between them. The germline V gene encodes CDR1 SGHTA and CDR2 FQGTGA. This chain's CDR3 is CASSLDRTNTGELFF. CDR3 in DNA: TGTGCCAGCAGCTTAGACAGGACGAACACCGGGGAGCTGTTTTTT. The variable domain in full, completed from reference TRBV7-3 and TRBJ2-2, reads GAGVSQTPSNKVTEKGKYVELRCDPISGHTALYWYRQSLGQGPEFLIYFQGTGAADDSGLPNDRFFAVRPEGSVSTLKIQRTERGDSAVYLCASSLDRTNTGELFFGEGSRLTVL.

This chain uses TRBV18 with TRBJ2-1, with 9 bases aligning to TRBD2. Germline values: CDR1 KGHSH, CDR2 LQKENI. The CDR3 is made up of 16 amino acids. V lost 2 bases, J lost 2 bases, and 4 bases stayed unmatched. The CDR3, as DNA: TGTGCCAGCTCACCAGTGGCTAGCGGGGCCTACAATGAGCAGTTCTTC. Translated: CASSPVASGAYNEQFF.

This clone was recorded only once. This chain links TRBV5-1 with TRBJ2-7; 9 nucleotides align to TRBD2. From germline, CDR1 is SGHRS and CDR2 YFSETQ. V dropped 1 base and J dropped 0; count of bases not matched to a gene: 2. This CDR3 has 15 amino acids. The CDR3, as DNA: TGCGCCAGCAGCTTGCGACTAGCGGCCTCCTACGAGCAGTACTTC. This translates into CASSLRLAASYEQYF.

The V call is TRBV28, the J call TRBJ2-2, with 8 bases fitting TRBD1. J was trimmed by 6 bases and V by 9 bases; bases with no gene match: 9. The length of the CDR3 is 14 residues. Germline CDR1 is MDHEN and CDR2 is SYDVKM. The CDR3, as DNA: TGTGCCAGTAACGGACAGGGTGGGCCCGGGGAGCTGTTTTTT. It encodes CASNGQGGPGELFF.

This chain uses TRBV30 with TRBJ2-3; D is uncertain. The CDR3 length is 11 residues. Trimming took 1 base from V and 5 from J, leaving 4 bases between them. Germline V CDR1 and CDR2: GTSNPN, SVGIG (reference sequence). CDR3 nucleotide sequence: TGTGCCTGGAGTGAGATAGATACGCAGTATTTT. This encodes CAWSEIDTQYF.

The chain is built from TRBV28 and TRBJ1-1; 8 nucleotides match TRBD1. The CDR3 is 16 residues long. After removal of 5 bases from V and 0 bases from J, the junction contained 8 bases not matched to a gene. Germline CDR1 and CDR2: MDHEN and SYDVKM. CDR3 residues: CASSPGTGYMNTEAFF. In nucleotides, the CDR3 is TGTGCCAGCAGTCCCGGGACAGGTTACATGAACACTGAAGCTTTCTTT.

The genes are TRBV6-5 and TRBJ1-2, with 8 bases aligning to TRBD1. J gave up 6 bases and V 8 bases, and 14 bases lay outside the gene matches. This CDR3 has 15 amino acids. Germline V gives CDR1 MNHEY, CDR2 SVGAGI. The CDR3 spells CASVRQGFVTHGYTF. In DNA form, the CDR3 reads TGTGCCAGCGTGAGACAGGGGTTTGTGACCCATGGCTACACCTTC.

This rearrangement joins TRBV4-1 to TRBJ2-3; D is ambiguous. The CDR3 spans 16 residues. The germline V and J ends were trimmed by 1 base and 0 bases, with 11 bases remaining between them. Per the germline V gene, CDR1 is MGHRA and CDR2 is YSYEKL. CDR3 nucleotides: TGCGCCAGCAGCCAAGGACACCTTTCGAGCACAGATACGCAGTATTTT. Translating gives CASSQGHLSSTDTQYF.

The chain links TRBV6-5 to TRBJ1-4; 9 bases match TRBD1. V lost 5 bases, J lost 7 bases, and 2 bases stayed unmatched. The CDR3 covers 13 residues. The germline V gene encodes CDR1 MNHEY and CDR2 SVGAGI. CDR3 DNA sequence: TGTGCCAGCAGTAGGACAGGGGTTGAAAAACTGTTTTTT. This sequence encodes CASSRTGVEKLFF.

The chain has TRBV5-1 and TRBJ2-5; D call uncertain. V lost 0 bases to trimming and J lost 1 base, with 13 bases between them. Germline V CDR1 and CDR2: SGHRS, YFSETQ. The CDR3 runs to 16 residues. The CDR3 nucleotides read TGCGCCAGCAGCTTGGCCGTTAGAACGGCCCAAGAGACCCAGTACTTC. This translates into CASSLAVRTAQETQYF.

The genes are TRBV28 and TRBJ2-1, with D hard to call. Germline V gene lookup returns CDR1 MDHEN and CDR2 SYDVKM. Between the trimmed V and J ends, which lost 2 bases and 8 bases, there was a span of 7 bases. The CDR3 has 12 residues. The CDR3 region is CASSLLVDEQFF. CDR3 nucleotide sequence: TGTGCCAGCAGTTTACTAGTGGATGAGCAGTTCTTC.

The CDR3 bases are TGTGCCAGCAGTGAAGCGCGGACTAGCTACGAGCAGTACTTC. Amino acid sequence: CASSEARTSYEQYF. The rearrangement uses TRBV2 and TRBJ2-7, with 7 bases that match TRBD2. J was trimmed by 3 bases and V by 0 bases; bases with no gene match: 2. This CDR3 region has 14 residues. In germline, CDR1 is SNHLY, CDR2 FYNNEI.

V and J are TRBV19 and TRBJ1-3, with a tentative D call TRBD1 (5 bases). The CDR3 extends over 15 amino acids. Germline V CDR1 and CDR2: LNHDA, SQIVND (reference sequence). Trimming shortened V by 3 bases and J by 0 bases, and 9 bases separated the two germline ends. The DNA of the CDR3 is TGTGCCAGTAGTATGGACACTCACTCTGGAAACACCATATATTTT. This sequence encodes CASSMDTHSGNTIYF. Supplemented by reference TRBV19 and TRBJ1-3, the full variable domain reads DGGITQSPKYLFRKEGQNVTLSCEQNLNHDAMYWYRQDPGQGLRLIYYSQIVNDFQKGDIAEGYSVSREKKESFPLTVTSAQKNPTAFYLCASSMDTHSGNTIYFGEGSWLTVV.

V and J are TRBV5-1 and TRBJ1-4; 9 nucleotides match TRBD1. V shed 3 bases and J 0 bases; nucleotides not matched to a gene: 6. There are 17 residues in the CDR3. Germline CDR1 SGHRS, CDR2 YFSETQ. The CDR3 spells CASSWTGESATNEKLFF. CDR3 sequence (DNA): TGCGCCAGCAGCTGGACAGGGGAATCCGCAACTAATGAAAAACTGTTTTTT.

A single count supports this clone. The rearrangement joins TRBV10-2 to TRBJ2-5; TRBD2 matches 14 bases. CDR1 is WSHSY and CDR2 is SAAADI in the germline V gene. CDR3 size: 15 residues. Trimming cost V 6 bases and J 2 bases; bases outside gene matches: 2. The CDR3 region has the DNA TGCGCCAGCAGGAGACTAGCGGGAGGGCAAGAGACCCAGTACTTC. Encoded protein: CASRRLAGGQETQYF.

The chain employs TRBV27 and TRBJ2-7; D not certain. The CDR3 is 12 residues long. V was cut by 3 bases and J by 5 bases, with 8 bases left in between. Germline CDR1 MNHEY, CDR2 SMNVEV (reference sequence). CDR3 in amino acids: CASSFPGHEQYF. The CDR3 DNA is TGTGCCAGCAGTTTCCCTGGCCACGAGCAGTACTTC.

The gene calls are TRBV28 and TRBJ1-5; D is unresolved. The CDR3 covers 12 residues. The germline V gene has CDR1 MDHEN and CDR2 SYDVKM. Trimming took 7 bases from V and 0 from J, leaving 4 bases between them. The CDR3 loop reads CASTISNQPQHF. CDR3 sequence (DNA): TGTGCCAGCACCATTAGCAATCAGCCCCAGCATTTT.

This clone appeared once. The same CDR3 also results from other DNA sequences found in this sample. The chain is built from TRBV9 and TRBJ2-1, with 7 bases identical to TRBD2. The V and J ends lost 0 bases and 4 bases, in that order; junction bases with no gene match: 4. The CDR3 covers 15 residues. Germline loops: CDR1 SGDLS, CDR2 YYNGEE. CDR3 region: CASSVGGSTYNEQFF. The CDR3 nucleotides are TGTGCCAGCAGCGTAGGCGGGAGTACGTACAATGAGCAGTTCTTC.

The chain is built from TRBV19 and TRBJ2-7; D might be TRBD1 or TRBD2, each matching 5 bases. The V end lost 5 bases, the J end lost 6 bases, and 14 bases lay between the germline ends. The CDR3 loop spans 13 amino acids. Germline V CDR1 and CDR2: LNHDA, SQIVND (reference sequence). CDR3 bases: TGTGCCAGTAGTCTCTTAGGGGAGAGCGAGCAGTACTTC. It translates to CASSLLGESEQYF.

This chain joins TRBV15 and TRBJ2-7; the match to TRBD2 covers 9 bases. Germline CDR1 is LNHNV and CDR2 is YYDKDF (reference sequence). The CDR3 sequence is 16 residues long. The junction had 7 bases not matched to a gene; V was cut back by 0 bases and J by 4 bases. The CDR3 reads CATSRDMSGRWYEQYF. Written as DNA, the CDR3 is TGTGCCACCAGCAGAGATATGAGCGGGAGGTGGTACGAGCAGTACTTC.

The chain combines TRBV11-1 with TRBJ2-3, with TRBD1 as a possible D gene (5 bases). V was clipped by 0 bases and J by 4 bases, with 11 bases between them. Germline CDR1 and CDR2: SGHAT and FQDESV (reference sequence). The CDR3 consists of 15 residues. The CDR3 is CASSLAPGMADTQYF. For the CDR3, the DNA is TGTGCCAGCAGCTTAGCGCCAGGGATGGCAGATACGCAGTATTTT.